The source of this TCR beta chain is a study of cytomegalovirus exposure and HLA in healthy donors. All donors participated as healthy donors of bone marrow. 13 Jbeta primers and 60 Vbeta primers were used for the PCR. This table comes from immunoSEQ multiplex PCR, and its TCRdb copy is limited to in-frame clones, with some not included. The sample has some 130,000 clones, around 63% seen once. V lost 2 bases to trimming and J lost 3 bases, with 10 bases between them. This CDR3 comprises 14 residues. CDR1 and CDR2 from the germline V gene are MGHRA and YSYEKL. The chain links TRBV4-1 to TRBJ1-2; no clear D gene. The receptor's source is a human donor in good health. What was sequenced was PBMCs. The CDR3 loop is CASSQSEGYYGYTF. CDR3 sequence (DNA): TGCGCCAGCAGCCAATCAGAGGGCTACTATGGCTACACCTTC.